This T cell receptor beta chain was documented in a study of blood T cell repertoires in COVID-19. Study overall: The study drew acute and convalescent COVID-19 samples from the United States, Italy and Spain. The cDNA or gDNA used as material had been derived from T cells, B-cell-depleted T cells, or PBMCs.

In the original workflow: Estimated nucleated cell counts came from reference gene primer amplification. Only in-frame clones appear in the TCRdb table, and some are missing; sequencing was by immunoSEQ multiplex PCR. The V and J calls and clone size come from that table; D and trimming were worked out from the DNA. The table lists around 81,000 clones, 83% of them singletons. Per germline, CDR1 LGHDT and CDR2 YNNKEL (reference sequence). The CDR3 loop spans 14 amino acids. V was trimmed by 5 bases and J by 2 bases, leaving 13 bases between them. This TCR was sampled from an elderly man with acute or convalescent COVID-19. The V call is TRBV3-1 (or the pseudogene TRBV3-2), the J call TRBJ2-7; weak D call: TRBD1 (5 bases). The specimen was peripheral blood. CDR3 loop: CASSDSRRPYEQYF. The CDR3 region has the DNA TGTGCCAGCAGCGACAGCCGCCGACCCTACGAGCAGTACTTC.